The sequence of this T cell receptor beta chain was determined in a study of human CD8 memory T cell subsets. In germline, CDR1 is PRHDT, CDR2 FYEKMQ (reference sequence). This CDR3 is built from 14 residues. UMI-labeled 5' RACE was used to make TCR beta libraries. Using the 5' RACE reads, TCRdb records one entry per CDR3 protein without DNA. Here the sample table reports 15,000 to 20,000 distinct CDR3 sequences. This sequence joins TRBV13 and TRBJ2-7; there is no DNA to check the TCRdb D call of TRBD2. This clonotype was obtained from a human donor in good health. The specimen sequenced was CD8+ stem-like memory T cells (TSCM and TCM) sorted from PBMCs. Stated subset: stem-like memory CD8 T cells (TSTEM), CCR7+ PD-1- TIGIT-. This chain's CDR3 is CASSAQTSRYEQYF. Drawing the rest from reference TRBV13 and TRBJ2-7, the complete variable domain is AAGVIQSPRHLIKEKRETATLKCYPIPRHDTVYWYQQGPGQDPQFLISFYEKMQSDKGSIPDRFSAQQFSDYHSELNMSSLELGDSALYFCASSAQTSRYEQYFGPGTRLTVT.